One T cell receptor beta chain is described in this entry. No antigen is known for it. Looked up from germline, CDR1 is SNHLY and CDR2 is FYNNEI. Trimming took 5 bases from V and 1 from J, leaving 11 bases between them. This CDR3 comprises 15 residues. The data originate from a study of cytomegalovirus exposure and HLA in healthy donors. General study results and limits: TCR sequences were mostly rare, though some public TCRs occurred in many donors. In a later analysis, at a false discovery rate of 0.05, about 17,000 TCR beta sequences matched HLA alleles. Researchers reported in a later analysis that a missense DCLRE1C variant was tied to TCR beta V- and J-gene trimming. Presence/absence analyses assumed roughly uniform sequencing depth across donors, which may not hold.

PCR used 60 Vbeta primers and 13 Jbeta primers. Here immunoSEQ multiplex PCR was the method, and the copy in TCRdb shows in-frame clones only, minus some. The profile shows fewer than 130,000 clones, approximately 80% of them singletons. The receptor comes from a man aged 30 to 45 in good health and CMV-seropositive. Input material: PBMCs. V usage is TRBV2 and J usage is TRBJ2-2; D is undetermined. The CDR3 region has the DNA TGTGCCAGCAGTATCTGGGCCATGAACACCGGGGAGCTGTTTTTT. This sequence encodes CASSIWAMNTGELFF.